These 14 T cell receptor beta chains originate from one sample sequenced in a study of shared clonotypes between healthy human individuals. Clones were read by immunoSEQ multiplex PCR, and TCRdb kept only the in-frame ones, dropping some. The sample carries some 2 million clones, approximately 95% recorded once. CD45RO-negative cells were positively selected for CCR7, leaving out terminally differentiated effector memory CD45RA+ cells. The specimen sequenced was naive CD8+ T cells sorted from blood. These receptors were collected from a man aged 18 to 30 in good health.

The chain combines TRBV16 with TRBJ1-2, with D possibly matching TRBD1 (5 bases). Looked up from germline, CDR1 is KGHSY and CDR2 is FQNENV. With 0 bases removed from V and 3 bases from J, the gap between germline ends came to 11 bases. This CDR3 comprises 15 residues. As DNA, the CDR3 is TGTGCCAGCAGCCAATCACCCAGGGCGGACTATGGCTACACCTTC. As protein: CASSQSPRADYGYTF.

This clone was seen just once. The rearrangement links TRBV27 to TRBJ2-7, with a weak D call TRBD2 (7 bases). The CDR3 totals 12 residues. Germline-derived CDR1 and CDR2 are MNHEY and SMNVEV (reference sequence). The ends were cut back, 11 bases at V and 7 bases at J, with 18 bases in the middle. CDR3 DNA sequence: TGTGCCGCCCGGGGGGCGATGGGGGAGCAGTACTTC. Amino acids: CAARGAMGEQYF.

The CDR3 sequence is CASSQVPGQGYNSPLHF. In nucleotides, the CDR3 is TGCGCCAGCAGCCAAGTCCCGGGACAGGGGTATAATTCACCCCTCCACTTT. This chain uses TRBV4-3 with TRBJ1-6; 10 bases fit TRBD1. V was pared by 1 base and J by 4 bases, with 4 bases of the junction left unmatched. The CDR3 loop spans 17 amino acids. CDR1 LGHNA and CDR2 YSLEER come from the germline V gene.

V gene TRBV5-6 combines with J gene TRBJ2-5; D may be TRBD2 (5 bases). V lost 3 bases and J lost 8, with 8 bases in between. Per the germline V gene, CDR1 is SGHDT and CDR2 is YYEEEE. This CDR3 spans 11 amino acids. The CDR3 reads CASSWGETQYF. The CDR3 bases are TGTGCCAGCAGCTGGGGAGAAACCCAGTACTTC. The full variable domain, completed using reference TRBV5-6 and TRBJ2-5, is DAGVTQSPTHLIKTRGQQVTLRCSPKSGHDTVSWYQQALGQGPQFIFQYYEEEERQRGNFPDRFSGHQFPNYSSELNVNALLLGDSALYLCASSWGETQYFGPGTRLLVL.

CDR3 coding DNA: TGTGCCAGTAGTAGTTCCATGGAGTACGAGCAGTACTTC. Protein product: CASSSSMEYEQYF. This chain connects TRBV19 to TRBJ2-7; D remains unclear. Deletions cut 4 bases from V and 4 bases from J, with 11 bases between. Germline V gene lookup returns CDR1 LNHDA and CDR2 SQIVND (reference sequence). The CDR3 totals 13 residues.

CDR3 in amino acids: CASSWTSGNNEQFF. Here the CDR3 DNA reads TGTGCCAGCAGCTGGACTAGCGGGAACAATGAGCAGTTCTTC. The chain couples TRBV27 to TRBJ2-1, with 12 positions matching TRBD2. The ends lost 6 bases at V and 5 bases at J; junction bases unmatched: 2. Per the germline V gene, CDR1 is MNHEY and CDR2 is SMNVEV (reference sequence). This CDR3 has 14 amino acids.

The chain recombines TRBV30 with TRBJ1-4; weak D call: TRBD1 (6 bases). The CDR3 sequence is 14 residues long. V dropped 2 bases and J dropped 2 bases, with 9 bases sitting between them. The germline gives CDR1 GTSNPN, CDR2 SVGIG (reference sequence). CDR3 coding DNA: TGTGCCTGGAGTCGAACAGGGACTAATGAAAAACTGTTTTTT. Encoded protein: CAWSRTGTNEKLFF.

The rearrangement joins TRBV7-9 to TRBJ1-1; D possibly corresponds to TRBD1 (6 bases). V lost 2 bases and J lost 8, with 12 bases in between. CDR3 length: 13 residues. CDR1 is SEHNR and CDR2 is FQNEAQ in the germline V gene (reference sequence). The chain's CDR3 is CASSLLARGEAFF. In DNA form, the CDR3 reads TGTGCCAGCAGCTTATTAGCCAGGGGCGAAGCTTTCTTT.

The rearrangement joins TRBV15 to TRBJ1-2, with D perhaps matching TRBD1 (6 bases). The V gene lost 0 bases and the J gene lost 4 bases, with 12 bases spanning the gap. Germline lookup yields CDR1 LNHNV and CDR2 YYDKDF (reference sequence). The CDR3 is 15 amino acids. CDR3 in DNA: TGTGCCACCAGCAGAGATGGTGGGGGCAGCTATGGCTACACCTTC. Protein: CATSRDGGGSYGYTF.

The chain employs TRBV19 and TRBJ2-7; D uncertain. V gave up 11 bases and J gave up 3 bases, with 17 bases separating them. This CDR3 region has 13 residues. Germline loops: CDR1 LNHDA, CDR2 SQIVND (reference sequence). For the CDR3, the DNA is TGTGCCGGCCTGGCAGCTGGTGGCTACGAGCAGTACTTC. Amino acids: CAGLAAGGYEQYF.

The chain links TRBV25-1 to TRBJ2-1; TRBD1 agrees at 11 bases. Per germline, CDR1 MGHDK and CDR2 SYGVNS. The junction had 6 bases not matched to a gene; V was cut back by 4 bases and J by 7 bases. This CDR3 is built from 15 residues. CDR3 nucleotides: TGTGCCAGCAGTGCTAGGACAGGGGGCCCAAATGAGCAGTTCTTC. Protein product: CASSARTGGPNEQFF.

This CDR3 is CASSFTPILAQPQHF. CDR3 coding DNA: TGTGCCAGCAGTTTTACACCGATCCTGGCTCAGCCCCAGCATTTT. The gene calls are TRBV28 and TRBJ1-5; D is ambiguous. This CDR3 has 15 amino acids. Germline V gene sequence: CDR1 MDHEN, CDR2 SYDVKM. The V end was cut by 3 bases, the J end by 6 bases, with 15 bases between.

The J gene is TRBJ2-5, the V gene TRBV5-1; 9 nucleotides agree with TRBD2. The germline V gene has CDR1 SGHRS and CDR2 YFSETQ. Losses at the gene ends were 0 bases for V and 3 bases for J; bases not matched to a gene: 15. The CDR3 spans 19 residues. The CDR3 region is CASSLAFVAGAPGEETQYF. Written as DNA, the CDR3 is TGCGCCAGCAGCTTGGCCTTTGTAGCGGGGGCCCCAGGAGAAGAGACCCAGTACTTC.

This chain joins TRBV4-1 and TRBJ2-3; a weak D match, TRBD2 (6 bases). CDR3 length: 15 residues. The V and J ends lost 0 bases and 2 bases respectively, with 9 bases between them. Germline CDR1 MGHRA, CDR2 YSYEKL. The CDR3 bases are TGCGCCAGCAGCCAAGAGGGGGGTACCACAGATACGCAGTATTTT. Amino acid sequence: CASSQEGGTTDTQYF.